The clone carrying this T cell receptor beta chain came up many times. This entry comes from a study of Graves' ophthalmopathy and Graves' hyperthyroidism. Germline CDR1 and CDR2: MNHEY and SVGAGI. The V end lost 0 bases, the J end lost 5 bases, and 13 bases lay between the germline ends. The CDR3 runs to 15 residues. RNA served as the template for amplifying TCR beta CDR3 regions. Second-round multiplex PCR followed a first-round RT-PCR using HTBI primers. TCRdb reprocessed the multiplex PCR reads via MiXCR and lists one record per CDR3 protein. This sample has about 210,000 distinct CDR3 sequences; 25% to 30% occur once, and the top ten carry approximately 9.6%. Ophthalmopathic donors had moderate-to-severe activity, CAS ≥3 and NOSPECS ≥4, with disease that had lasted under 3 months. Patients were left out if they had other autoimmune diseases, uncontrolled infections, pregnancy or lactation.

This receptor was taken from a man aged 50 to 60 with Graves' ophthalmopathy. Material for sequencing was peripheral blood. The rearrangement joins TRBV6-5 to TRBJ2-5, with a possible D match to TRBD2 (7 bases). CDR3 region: CASSYSGGGLETQYF. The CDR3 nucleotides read TGTGCCAGCAGTTACTCGGGGGGGGGCCTTGAGACCCAGTACTTC.